This is a list of T cell receptor beta chains from one sample in a study of siplizumab effects on memory and regulatory T cells. The method was immunoSEQ multiplex PCR; TCRdb's version includes in-frame clones alone and lacks a portion of them. This repertoire shows around 97,000 clones, over 90% found once; its top ten account for approximately 1.5%. Sequenced: non-Treg CD4+ T cells sorted from blood. The receptors stem from a human donor in good health. The CDR3 runs from the conserved cysteine through the conserved F or W. A D gene is named only where the DNA matches it firmly. Where a row states a size, it is once, few, many or the class of an expanded clone; other rows omit it.

TRBJ1-2,.,TRBV5-4,.,CASSLAGGPTNYGYTF,TGTGCCAGCAGCTTGGCCGGAGGTCCCACTAACTATGGCTACACCTTC
TRBJ2-3,TRBD1,TRBV7-9,.,CASSRTGGTQSTDTQYF,TGTGCCAGCAGCCGGACAGGGGGCACCCAAAGCACAGATACGCAGTATTTT
TRBJ2-7,.,TRBV5-1,.,CASSLDQGDEQYF,TGCGCCAGCAGCTTGGACCAGGGTGACGAGCAGTACTTC
TRBJ2-3,.,TRBV18,.,CASSHTSASTDTQYF,TGTGCCAGCTCACACACTAGTGCTAGCACAGATACGCAGTATTTT
TRBJ2-4,.,TRBV7-2,.,CASSLSGVLAKNIQYF,TGTGCCAGCAGCTTATCGGGGGTCTTAGCCAAAAACATTCAGTACTTC
TRBJ2-2,.,TRBV9,.,CASSVGVAPGELFF,TGTGCCAGCAGCGTAGGGGTTGCCCCCGGTGAGCTGTTTTTT
TRBJ1-2,.,TRBV12-5,few,CASGHGGNYGYTF,TGTGCTAGTGGTCACGGGGGGAACTATGGCTACACCTTC
TRBJ2-7,.,TRBV2,once,CASALRDTLYEQYF,TGTGCCAGCGCGCTACGGGACACCCTTTACGAGCAGTACTTC
TRBJ1-2,TRBD1,TRBV19,.,CASRGTGGDYGYTF,TGTGCCAGTAGAGGGACAGGGGGCGACTATGGCTACACCTTC
TRBJ1-2,.,TRBV9,.,CASSVDLRGWDGYTF,TGTGCCAGCAGCGTAGATCTTAGGGGTTGGGATGGCTACACCTTC
TRBJ2-7,TRBD1,TRBV28,.,CASSALDRAHEQYF,TGTGCCAGCAGTGCCCTGGACAGGGCACACGAGCAGTACTTC
TRBJ2-5,TRBD2,TRBV19,.,CASSPSGSRVETQYF,TGTGCCAGTAGCCCTAGCGGGAGTAGGGTAGAGACCCAGTACTTC
TRBJ1-2,.,TRBV10-3,.,CAISEDEGYGYTF,TGTGCCATCAGTGAGGACGAAGGCTATGGCTACACCTTC
TRBJ2-2,.,TRBV11-2,.,CASSPEVVGTGELFF,TGTGCCAGCAGCCCGGAGGTCGTGGGGACCGGGGAGCTGTTTTTT
TRBJ1-1,.,TRBV12-2,.,CASRLEGAVEAFF,TGTGCAAGTCGCTTGGAGGGGGCTGTTGAAGCTTTCTTT
TRBJ1-2,.,TRBV28,.,CASRYSTEGIYGYTF,TGTGCCAGCAGATACTCTACGGAGGGAATCTATGGCTACACCTTC
TRBJ2-7,TRBD1,TRBV9,.,CASSGEQGASYEQYF,TGTGCCAGCAGCGGAGAACAGGGGGCCTCCTACGAGCAGTACTTC
TRBJ1-5,.,TRBV6-6,.,CASRQGESYSNQPQHF,TGTGCCAGCCGGCAGGGCGAGAGTTATAGCAATCAGCCCCAGCATTTT